The TCR beta chain under discussion was sequenced for a study of response to subunit inactivated influenza vaccine. MiXCR, run by TCRdb on the RT-PCR reads, gives a single entry per CDR3 protein. This sample yields 550,000 to 800,000 distinct CDR3 sequences, of which approximately 15% are seen a single time; 6.5% to 8.5% belongs to the top ten. This clonotype has a handful of counts. Its cognate antigen is unknown. The study, taken as a whole, reports: Every seasonal influenza vaccination brings in few new T cells, the authors suggested.

The starting material was PBMCs from blood, obtained 14 days before vaccination. This receptor was taken from a man aged 50 to 60 who received an inactivated influenza vaccine.

CDR3 region: CASSLPSGGLNTGELFF. The CDR3 nucleotides read TGCGCCAGCAGCTTGCCTAGCGGGGGGCTGAACACCGGGGAGCTGTTTTTT. The V and J genes are TRBV5-1 and TRBJ2-2; 11 bases match TRBD2. CDR1 is SGHRS and CDR2 is YFSETQ in the germline V gene. After removal of 1 base from V and 1 base from J, the junction contained 3 bases not matched to a gene. The CDR3 spans 17 residues.